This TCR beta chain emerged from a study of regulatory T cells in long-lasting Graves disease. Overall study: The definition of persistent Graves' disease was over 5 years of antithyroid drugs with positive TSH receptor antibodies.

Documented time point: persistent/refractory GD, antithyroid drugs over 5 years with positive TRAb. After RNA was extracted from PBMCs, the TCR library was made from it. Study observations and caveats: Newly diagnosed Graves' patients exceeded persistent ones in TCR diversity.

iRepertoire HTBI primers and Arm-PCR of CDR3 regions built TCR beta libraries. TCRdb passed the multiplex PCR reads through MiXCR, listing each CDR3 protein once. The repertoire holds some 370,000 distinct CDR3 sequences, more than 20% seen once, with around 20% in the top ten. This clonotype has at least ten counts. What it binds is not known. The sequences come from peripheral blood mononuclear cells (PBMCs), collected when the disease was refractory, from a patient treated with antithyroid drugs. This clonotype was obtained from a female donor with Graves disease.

Here the CDR3 DNA reads TGCAGTGCGAGGGTGGGGTCGTCCTATAATTCACCCCTCCACTTT. Its protein product is CSARVGSSYNSPLHF. The rearrangement links TRBV20-1 to TRBJ1-6; D unresolved. In germline, CDR1 is DFQATT, CDR2 SNEGSKA (reference sequence). V gave up 6 bases and J gave up 1 base, with 13 bases separating them. CDR3 length equals 15 residues.